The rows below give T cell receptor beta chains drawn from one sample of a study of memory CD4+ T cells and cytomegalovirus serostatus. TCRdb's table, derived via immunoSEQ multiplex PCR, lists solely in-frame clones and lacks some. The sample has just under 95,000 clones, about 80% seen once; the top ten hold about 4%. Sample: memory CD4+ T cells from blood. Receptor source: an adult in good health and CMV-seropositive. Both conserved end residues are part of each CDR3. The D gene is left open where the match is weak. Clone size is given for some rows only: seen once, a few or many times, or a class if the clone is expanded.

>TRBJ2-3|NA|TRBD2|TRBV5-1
CASSLLTSGATDTQYF
TGCGCCAGCAGCCTCCTGACTAGCGGAGCCACAGATACGCAGTATTTT
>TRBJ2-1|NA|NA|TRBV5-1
CASSLGGRTYNEQFF
TGCGCCAGCAGCTTGGGGGGGCGGACCTACAATGAGCAGTTCTTC
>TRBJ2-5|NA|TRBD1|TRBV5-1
CASSFQGAPQETQYF
TGCGCCAGCAGCTTTCAGGGGGCGCCTCAAGAGACCCAGTACTTC
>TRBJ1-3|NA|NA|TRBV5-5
CASSSISSGNTIYF
TGTGCCAGCAGCTCGATTAGCTCTGGAAACACCATATATTTT
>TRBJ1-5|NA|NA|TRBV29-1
CSVAWASNQPQHF
TGCAGCGTTGCATGGGCCAGCAATCAGCCCCAGCATTTT
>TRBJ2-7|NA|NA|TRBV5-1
CASTIGTALFYEQYF
TGCGCCAGCACAATCGGGACCGCTCTTTTTTACGAGCAGTACTTC
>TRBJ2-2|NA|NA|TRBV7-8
CASSSWATRYTGELFF
TGTGCCAGCAGCTCGTGGGCGACGAGATACACCGGGGAGCTGTTTTTT
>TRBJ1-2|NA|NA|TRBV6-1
CASSVSYGYTF
TGTGCCAGCAGTGTTTCGTATGGCTACACCTTC
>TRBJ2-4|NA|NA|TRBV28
CASRQGAAKNIQYF
TGTGCCAGCCGGCAGGGAGCAGCCAAAAACATTCAGTACTTC
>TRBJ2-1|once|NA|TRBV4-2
CASSQVTAANEQFF
TGTGCCAGCAGCCAAGTAACCGCTGCTAATGAGCAGTTCTTC
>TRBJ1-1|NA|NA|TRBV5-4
CASSSTSLKAFF
TGTGCCAGCAGCTCAACGTCCCTTAAAGCTTTCTTT
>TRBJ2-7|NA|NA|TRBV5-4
CASSEKTGSYEQYF
TGTGCCAGCAGCGAGAAGACAGGCTCCTACGAGCAGTACTTC
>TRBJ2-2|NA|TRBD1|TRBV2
CASSATGGEVGELFF
TGTGCCAGCAGTGCCACAGGGGGCGAGGTCGGGGAGCTGTTTTTT
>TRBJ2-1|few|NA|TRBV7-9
CASSLSSVGGNEQFF
TGTGCCAGCAGCTTAAGCTCGGTCGGGGGCAATGAGCAGTTCTTC
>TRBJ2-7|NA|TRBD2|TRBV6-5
CASKSRELSYEQYF
TGTGCCAGCAAATCGCGGGAGCTATCCTACGAGCAGTACTTC
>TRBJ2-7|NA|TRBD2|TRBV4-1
CASSLASGDYEQYF
TGCGCCAGCAGCCTGGCTAGCGGGGACTACGAGCAGTACTTC
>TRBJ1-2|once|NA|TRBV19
CASSNPREGFYGYTF
TGTGCCAGTAGTAACCCACGTGAGGGGTTCTATGGCTACACCTTC
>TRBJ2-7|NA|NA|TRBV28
CASSLEGRAVYEQYF
TGTGCCAGCAGTTTAGAGGGGCGGGCCGTCTACGAGCAGTACTTC
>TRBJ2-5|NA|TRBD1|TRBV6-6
CASSQDRGETQYF
TGTGCCAGCAGTCAAGACAGGGGAGAGACCCAGTACTTC
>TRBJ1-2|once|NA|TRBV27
CASGNVPGYHGYTF
TGTGCCTCGGGTAACGTCCCAGGGTATCATGGCTACACCTTC
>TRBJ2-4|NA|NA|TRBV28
CASSFPSGANIQYF
TGTGCCAGCAGTTTCCCCTCTGGCGCGAACATTCAGTACTTC
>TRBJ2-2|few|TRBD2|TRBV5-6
CASSLGVAGLTGELFF
TGTGCCAGCAGCTTGGGAGTAGCGGGGCTTACCGGGGAGCTGTTTTTT
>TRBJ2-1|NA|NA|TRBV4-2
CASSQDMSSGQYNEQFF
TGTGCCAGCAGCCAAGATATGAGTAGCGGACAATACAATGAGCAGTTCTTC
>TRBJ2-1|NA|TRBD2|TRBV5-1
CAGSPGTSGSFYNEQFF
TGCGCCGGCAGTCCCGGGACTAGCGGGAGTTTCTACAATGAGCAGTTCTTC
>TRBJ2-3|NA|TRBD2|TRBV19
CASSRLAGGRTDTQYF
TGTGCCAGTAGCAGACTAGCGGGAGGACGCACAGATACGCAGTATTTT
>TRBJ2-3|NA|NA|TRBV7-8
CASSKDLGDTQYF
TGTGCCAGCAGCAAGGACCTGGGGGATACGCAGTATTTT